A selection of T cell receptor beta chains follows, all from one sample in a study of technical replicates of blood from four donors. Sequencing used immunoSEQ multiplex PCR; TCRdb keeps in-frame clones, though not all of them. Of about 69,000 clones in the sample, 80% to 90% were seen once. The sequencing input was PBMCs. All receptors come from a human donor in good health. Some clones in this sample may be carry-over from other donors' samples. The conserved cysteine and the conserved F or W are not part of the CDR3 here.

>TRBV5-4|TRBJ2-3
ASSWTSEDTQY
>TRBV18|TRBJ2-2
ASSPPLGSGNTGELF
>TRBV13|TRBJ2-6
ASSLLLANGANVLT
>TRBV19|TRBJ2-7
ASSGSGAYEQY
>TRBV6-5|TRBJ1-6
ASSYGQAPEAPLH
>TRBV7-9|TRBJ2-1
ASSLSYLAGGKGNEQF
>TRBV4-1|TRBJ1-2
ASNEGQGLTNYGYT
>TRBV6-1|TRBJ1-5
ASSEADWGGYSNQPQH
>TRBV11-3|TRBJ1-2
ASSLAGQTSYGYT
>TRBV9|TRBJ1-2
ASSAAGVGYT
>TRBV6-5|TRBJ2-5
ASSSSTSGETQY
>TRBV7-9|TRBJ2-7
ASSLGGHLEQY
>TRBV4-1|TRBJ2-7
ASRRIAGEGGEQY
>TRBV7-2|TRBJ2-7
ASSHQASGTIYEQY
>TRBV6-1|TRBJ2-5
ASIAGEFSETQY
>TRBV5-6|TRBJ1-1
ASSLIRTGVVTIEAF
>TRBV4-1|TRBJ2-7
ASSQVLAGGLYSYEQY
>TRBV5-5|TRBJ1-5
ASSLSPGQGAKPQH
>TRBV4-3|TRBJ1-2
ASSRTGGAGYGYT
>TRBV29-1|TRBJ2-7
SVGSGSMFDEQY
>TRBV5-1|TRBJ1-1
ASSLSDTEAF
>TRBV6-1|TRBJ2-7
ASSEADKSSYEQY
>TRBV9|TRBJ1-1
ASSSQGFSTEAF
>TRBV4-2|TRBJ1-4
ASSQDWSATNEKLF
>TRBV7-6|TRBJ2-6
ASSSRVAGGRGANVLT
>TRBV11-2|TRBJ2-6
ASSQPLAFGANVLT
>TRBV5-1|TRBJ2-3
ASSSTLAGGPWDTQY
>TRBV5-5|TRBJ2-2
ASSLLGGLFRVPGELF
>TRBV10-3|TRBJ1-5
AIRGAGDQPQH
>TRBV7-6|TRBJ2-1
ASSLGAFNEQF
>TRBV7-2|TRBJ2-7
ASSSIAGAGGEQY
>TRBV11-3|TRBJ2-1
ASSLGTRGNEQF
>TRBV5-1|TRBJ2-2
ASSLDLFTGELF
>TRBV4-2|TRBJ2-2
ASSPSAGNGELF
>TRBV5-1|TRBJ2-5
ASSLASGGAGETQY
>TRBV29-1|TRBJ2-1
SVNRGRSYNEQF
>TRBV5-1|TRBJ2-1
ASSPALRTSGKVEQF
>TRBV7-2|TRBJ2-3
ASSLYYRGGLDTQY
>TRBV5-4|TRBJ2-1
ASRHHEGVAEQF
>TRBV4-2|TRBJ2-7
ASRRLAGDSYEQY
>TRBV10-3|TRBJ1-2
AISASWTGGSYGYT
>TRBV5-4|TRBJ2-3
ASSSPRRGVADTQY
>TRBV4-3|TRBJ1-3
ASSWQPGGTGNTIY
>TRBV11-2|TRBJ2-1
ASSPRSGGAIGTYNEQF
>TRBV14|TRBJ1-4
ASSQDAGAGEKLF